This TCR beta chain was recovered during a study of T cell responses to AZD1222 COVID-19 vaccine. Study-level points and caveats: None of the repertoires were sampled until the peak T cell response had passed. Unmutated variant regions reportedly attract nearly half of all spike-specific TCRs.

The CDR3 sequence is 15 residues long. Trimming removed 1 base at V and 4 bases at J, with 11 bases between. The germline gives CDR1 SGHTA, CDR2 FQGNSA. About this clone: Its antigen is unknown.

Clones were sequenced by immunoSEQ multiplex PCR, and TCRdb holds only the in-frame ones, with some missing. The repertoire holds 100,000 or so clones, with 70% to 90% as singletons. The chain has TRBV7-2 and TRBJ1-5; D is unclear. The clonotype was recovered from an adult in good health. Sample: peripheral blood, taken on day 0 of AZD1222 vaccination. CDR3 in amino acids: CASSLVGLLNQPQHF. Written as DNA, the CDR3 is TGTGCCAGCAGCTTAGTCGGACTGTTAAATCAGCCCCAGCATTTT.